What follows are 8 T cell receptor beta chains derived from one specimen sequenced in a study of cytomegalovirus exposure and HLA in healthy donors. Researchers ran the PCR with 60 Vbeta and 13 Jbeta primers. Clones were sequenced by immunoSEQ multiplex PCR, and TCRdb holds only the in-frame ones, with some missing. The sample holds some 160,000 clones, around 80% seen once. What was sequenced was PBMCs. Source of these receptors: a woman between 18 and 30 years old in good health and CMV-seronegative.

The rearrangement joins TRBV6-1 to TRBJ1-1; possibly TRBD1 for D (5 bases). The CDR3 totals 14 residues. Per the germline V gene, CDR1 is MNHNS and CDR2 is SASEGT. V lost 2 bases and J lost 0, with 7 bases in between. Here the CDR3 DNA reads TGTGCCAGCAGTGAATGGACAATGAACACTGAAGCTTTCTTT. Protein product: CASSEWTMNTEAFF.

The J gene is TRBJ1-2, the V gene TRBV6-1; TRBD1 is a possible D gene (6 bases). Germline V gives CDR1 MNHNS, CDR2 SASEGT. The CDR3 covers 12 residues. V was pared by 5 bases and J by 6 bases, with 10 bases between. DNA for the CDR3: TGTGCCAGCAGTACAGGGTTTGATGGCTACACCTTC. It specifies CASSTGFDGYTF.

The V gene is TRBV28, the J gene TRBJ1-2; a possible D gene is TRBD1 (6 bases). Germline assignment: CDR1 MDHEN and CDR2 SYDVKM. This CDR3 contains 14 residues. V lost 6 bases and J lost 3, with 14 bases in between. The chain's CDR3 is CASSLPDRYYGYTF. The CDR3 DNA sequence: TGTGCCAGCAGCCTGCCTGACAGGTACTATGGCTACACCTTC.

V is TRBV18 and J is TRBJ1-1; perhaps TRBD1 as D (5 bases). Per germline, CDR1 KGHSH and CDR2 LQKENI. The V and J ends lost 2 bases and 8 bases respectively, with 18 bases between them. This CDR3 contains 15 residues. The CDR3 nucleotides are TGTGCCAGCTCACCAACGGGGGGTAGGCAGGGAGAAGCTTTCTTT. Protein: CASSPTGGRQGEAFF.

The CDR3 DNA reads TGTGCCAGCAGCCCCGCGGGGGGCTCTAATTATGAAAAACTGTTTTTT. It specifies CASSPAGGSNYEKLFF. The rearrangement uses TRBV5-4 and TRBJ1-4; tentative D call: TRBD1 (6 bases). The CDR3 runs 16 residues. The V gene's germline CDR1 is SGHNT and CDR2 YYREEE (reference sequence). The V and J ends lost 4 bases and 6 bases respectively, with 19 bases between them.

A word on this clone: The junction shows a germline mismatch at one end, possibly a read error. The V and J genes are TRBV7-9 and TRBJ1-2; no definite D call. The CDR3 runs to 10 residues. CDR1 is SEHNR, CDR2 FQNEAQ, per germline (reference sequence). This CDR3 reads CASSSYGFSF. For the CDR3, the DNA is TGTGCCAGCAGCTCCTACGGTTTTTCCTTC.

The genes are TRBV15 and TRBJ1-1, with D possibly matching TRBD1 (6 bases). The germline V and J ends were trimmed by 0 bases and 4 bases, with 12 bases remaining between them. Germline-derived CDR1 and CDR2 are LNHNV and YYDKDF (reference sequence). The CDR3 covers 15 residues. CDR3: CATSREWGLGTEAFF. CDR3 in DNA: TGTGCCACCAGCAGAGAATGGGGGCTGGGCACTGAAGCTTTCTTT. The entire variable domain, with the rest obtained from reference TRBV15 and TRBJ1-1, is as follows: DAMVIQNPRYQVTQFGKPVTLSCSQTLNHNVMYWYQQKSSQAPKLLFHYYDKDFNNEADTPDNFQSRRPNTSFCFLDIRSPGLGDTAMYLCATSREWGLGTEAFFGQGTRLTVV.

This chain joins TRBV18 and TRBJ2-1, with 13 bases fitting TRBD2. CDR1 KGHSH and CDR2 LQKENI come from the germline V gene. V dropped 3 bases and J dropped 7; count of bases not matched to a gene: 6. This CDR3 is 16 amino acids long. The CDR3: CASSPPLAGGPNEQFF. The DNA of the CDR3 is TGTGCCAGCTCACCGCCACTAGCGGGGGGGCCAAATGAGCAGTTCTTC.